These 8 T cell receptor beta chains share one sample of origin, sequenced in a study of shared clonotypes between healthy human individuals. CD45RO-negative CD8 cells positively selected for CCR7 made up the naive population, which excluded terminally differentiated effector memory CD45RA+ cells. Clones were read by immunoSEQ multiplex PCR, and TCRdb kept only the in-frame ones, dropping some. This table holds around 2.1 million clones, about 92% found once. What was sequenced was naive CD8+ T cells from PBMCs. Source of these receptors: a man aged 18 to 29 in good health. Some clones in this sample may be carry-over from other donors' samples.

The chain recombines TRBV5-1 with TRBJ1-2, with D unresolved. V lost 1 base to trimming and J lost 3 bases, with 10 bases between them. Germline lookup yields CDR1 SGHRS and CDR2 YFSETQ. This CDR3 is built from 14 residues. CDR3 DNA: TGCGCCAGCAGCTTGTCTGGGGTTCACTATGGCTACACCTTC. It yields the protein CASSLSGVHYGYTF.

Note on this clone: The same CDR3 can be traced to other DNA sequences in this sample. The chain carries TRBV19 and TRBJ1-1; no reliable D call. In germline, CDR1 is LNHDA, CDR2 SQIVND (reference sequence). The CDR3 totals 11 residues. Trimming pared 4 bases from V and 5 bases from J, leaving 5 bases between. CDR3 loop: CASSRWTEAFF. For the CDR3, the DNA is TGTGCCAGTAGTAGGTGGACTGAAGCTTTCTTT.

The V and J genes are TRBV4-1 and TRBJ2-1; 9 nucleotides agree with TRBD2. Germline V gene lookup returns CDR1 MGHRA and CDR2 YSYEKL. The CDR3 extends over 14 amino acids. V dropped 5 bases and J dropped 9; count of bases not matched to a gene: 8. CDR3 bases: TGCGCCAGCAGCTCCCGAGCGGGAGGCGGTGAGCAGTTCTTC. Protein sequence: CASSSRAGGGEQFF.

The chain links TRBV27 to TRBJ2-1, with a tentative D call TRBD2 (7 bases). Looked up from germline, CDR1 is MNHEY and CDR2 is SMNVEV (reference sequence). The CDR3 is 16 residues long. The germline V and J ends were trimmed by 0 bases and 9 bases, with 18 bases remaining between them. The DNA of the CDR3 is TGTGCCAGCAGTTTATCCGCGGGGGCGCTTGGTGGTGAGCAGTTCTTC. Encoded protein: CASSLSAGALGGEQFF.

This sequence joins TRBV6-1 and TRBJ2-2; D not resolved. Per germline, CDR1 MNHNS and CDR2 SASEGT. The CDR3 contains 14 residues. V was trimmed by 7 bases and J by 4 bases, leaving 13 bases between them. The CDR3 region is CASKRPNPTGELFF. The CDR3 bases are TGTGCCAGCAAGCGCCCAAACCCCACCGGGGAGCTGTTTTTT.

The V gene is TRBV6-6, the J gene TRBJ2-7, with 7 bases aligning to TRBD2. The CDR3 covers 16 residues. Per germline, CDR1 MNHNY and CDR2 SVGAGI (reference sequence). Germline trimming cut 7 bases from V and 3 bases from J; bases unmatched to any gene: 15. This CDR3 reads CASTSGWEGSFYEQYF. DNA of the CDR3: TGTGCCAGCACCTCTGGGTGGGAGGGCAGCTTCTACGAGCAGTACTTC.

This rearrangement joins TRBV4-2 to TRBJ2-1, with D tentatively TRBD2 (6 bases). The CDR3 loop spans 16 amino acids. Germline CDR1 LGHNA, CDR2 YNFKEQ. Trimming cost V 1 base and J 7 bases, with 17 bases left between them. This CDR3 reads CASSQVLTGVWNEQFF. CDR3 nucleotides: TGTGCCAGCAGCCAAGTGTTAACGGGAGTATGGAATGAGCAGTTCTTC.

The CDR3 is CATSRGDRRINEKLFF. The CDR3 DNA sequence: TGTGCCACCAGCAGAGGGGACAGGAGAATAAATGAAAAACTGTTTTTT. V gene TRBV15 combines with J gene TRBJ1-4, with TRBD1 identical over 8 bases. Germline trimming cut 1 base from V and 5 bases from J; bases unmatched to any gene: 6. The CDR3 length is 16 residues. Germline V gene sequence: CDR1 LNHNV, CDR2 YYDKDF (reference sequence).